This T cell receptor (beta chain) was documented in a study of CD8 T cells in Susac syndrome. Reverse transcription of about 0.5 to 1 ug RNA used random hexamers. Amplification of TCR beta CDR3 across 54 Vbeta and 13 Jbeta was performed with immunoSEQ multiplex PCR. TCRdb ran MiXCR on the immunoSEQ multiplex PCR reads and lists one entry per CDR3 protein. The table lists 150,000 to 200,000 distinct CDR3 sequences, approximately 95% of them singletons. The sequenced target, TCR beta, came from blood CD8+ and CD4+ T cells. FACS was used to enrich TEMRA cells, whereas the CD8+ and CD4+ T cells were obtained by negative isolation. CDR1 is DFQATT, CDR2 SNEGSKA, per germline (reference sequence). This CDR3 region has 19 residues. V was pared by 2 bases and J by 2 bases, with 11 bases of the junction left unmatched.

The rearrangement joins TRBV20-1 to TRBJ2-3, with TRBD2 matching 15 bases. Sequencing was carried out using CD8+ T cells from PBMCs. The sequence was obtained from a human donor with Susac syndrome. Here the CDR3 DNA reads TGCAGTGCTAGACCCGGGACTAGCGGGGGGCTTCGGACCACAGATACGCAGTATTTT. Translating gives CSARPGTSGGLRTTDTQYF.